The 20 T cell receptor beta chains below were found in one sample sequenced in a study of blood T cell repertoires in COVID-19 (dated by TCRdb to the early 2020s). Library construction relied on the immunoSEQ multiplex PCR assay. TCRdb stores this immuneACCESS table with in-frame sequences only. Part of the clones is absent; in the studies checked, under half of the shortfall reflects unresolved V genes, and no reason is known for the rest. Across this sample there are fewer than 90,000 clones, with 88% seen only once. The top ten hold about 6.7% of the sample. The sequencing input was peripheral blood. The receptors originated from a man aged 70 or older with acute or convalescent COVID-19.

The chain couples TRBV28 to TRBJ2-7, with D unclear. The V gene lost 2 bases and the J gene lost 3 bases, with 8 bases spanning the gap. The CDR3 has 13 amino acids. CDR1 is MDHEN and CDR2 is SYDVKM in the germline V gene. The CDR3: CASSLTASYEQYF. The CDR3 region has the DNA TGTGCCAGCAGTTTAACCGCCAGCTACGAGCAGTACTTC.

The chain links TRBV18 to TRBJ2-7, with 8 bases identical to TRBD1. CDR1 KGHSH and CDR2 LQKENI come from the germline V gene. The CDR3 is made up of 15 amino acids. V lost 0 bases and J lost 7; bases outside the gene matches: 8. CDR3 sequence reads: CASSPPSRGRSEQYF. In DNA, the CDR3 is TGTGCCAGCTCACCACCGTCCAGGGGGCGTAGTGAGCAGTACTTC.

The rearrangement joins TRBV11-2 to TRBJ1-1, with D maybe TRBD1 (5 bases). V gave up 3 bases and J gave up 1 base, with 9 bases separating them. Germline values: CDR1 SGHAT, CDR2 FQNNGV. This CDR3 comprises 14 residues. The CDR3 spells CASSLGQANTEAFF. For the CDR3, the DNA is TGTGCCAGCAGCTTGGGGCAGGCGAACACTGAAGCTTTCTTT.

This chain connects TRBV29-1 to TRBJ1-2, with no clear D. The V and J ends lost 1 base and 6 bases respectively, with 6 bases between them. The CDR3 runs to 11 residues. The V gene's germline CDR1 is SQVTM and CDR2 ANQGSEA. The CDR3 DNA reads TGCAGCGTTGAAGGAGGAAATGGCTACACCTTC. Its translation: CSVEGGNGYTF. Complete variable domain (other parts from reference TRBV29-1 and TRBJ1-2): SAVISQKPSRDICQRGTSLTIQCQVDSQVTMMFWYRQQPGQSLTLIATANQGSEATYESGFVIDKFPISRPNLTFSTLTVSNMSPEDSSIYLCSVEGGNGYTFGSGTRLTVV.

The gene calls are TRBV5-5 and TRBJ2-5, with TRBD1 identical over 9 bases. There are 16 residues in the CDR3. Germline CDR1 and CDR2: SGHKS and YYEKEE (reference sequence). The junction had 8 bases not matched to a gene; V was cut back by 3 bases and J by 2 bases. CDR3 amino acids: CASSSPGTGRQETQYF. The CDR3 coding sequence is TGTGCCAGCAGCTCCCCCGGGACAGGGCGTCAAGAGACCCAGTACTTC.

V gene TRBV5-1 combines with J gene TRBJ1-4, with a weak D call TRBD1 (6 bases). The CDR3 loop spans 14 amino acids. Trimming took off 2 bases at V and 2 bases at J, with 7 bases between the two ends. Germline V lookup: CDR1 SGHRS, CDR2 YFSETQ. The CDR3 nucleotides read TGCGCCAGCAGCTTACAGGGTACTAATGAAAAACTGTTTTTT. Translated, it gives CASSLQGTNEKLFF.

The chain links TRBV11-3 to TRBJ2-2; TRBD1 aligns across 8 bases. In germline, CDR1 is SGHNT, CDR2 YENEEA. The CDR3 is 17 residues long. Trimming removed 5 bases from V and 7 bases from J; junction bases left unmatched: 15. The CDR3 loop reads CASSAQVPDRVIGELFF. CDR3 in DNA: TGTGCCAGCAGCGCCCAGGTCCCGGACAGGGTCATCGGGGAGCTGTTTTTT. Filled out from reference TRBV11-3 and TRBJ2-2, the complete variable domain reads EAGVVQSPRYKIIEKKQPVAFWCNPISGHNTLYWYLQNLGQGPELLIRYENEEAVDDSQLPKDRFSAERLKGVDSTLKIQPAELGDSAVYLCASSAQVPDRVIGELFFGEGSRLTVL.

V and J are TRBV10-3 and TRBJ1-2, with D hard to call. Germline lookup yields CDR1 ENHRY and CDR2 SYGVKD. There are 12 residues in the CDR3. V was shortened by 10 bases and J by 1 base, with 10 bases between the two germline ends. The chain's CDR3 is CATVDNNYGYTF. The CDR3 DNA reads TGTGCCACCGTTGACAATAACTATGGCTACACCTTC.

The chain carries TRBV5-1 and TRBJ2-1, with TRBD2 as a possible D gene (7 bases). V shed 1 base and J shed 8 bases, with 16 bases lying between them. CDR1 and CDR2 from the germline V gene are SGHRS and YFSETQ. The CDR3 is 15 residues long. The CDR3 protein is CASSLRGGGSDEQFF. The CDR3, as DNA: TGCGCCAGCAGCTTGCGGGGCGGGGGCTCGGATGAGCAGTTCTTC. Full variable domain (rest looked up from reference TRBV5-1 and TRBJ2-1): KAGVTQTPRYLIKTRGQQVTLSCSPISGHRSVSWYQQTPGQGLQFLFEYFSETQRNKGNFPGRFSGRQFSNSRSEMNVSTLELGDSALYLCASSLRGGGSDEQFFGPGTRLTVL.

This chain uses TRBV5-1 with TRBJ2-7; a weak D match, TRBD2 (6 bases). Between the trimmed V and J ends, which lost 0 bases and 4 bases, there was a span of 23 bases. This CDR3 contains 18 residues. The V gene's germline CDR1 is SGHRS and CDR2 YFSETQ. The chain's CDR3 is CASSLAGGGWAPPYEQYF. The CDR3 DNA reads TGCGCCAGCAGCTTGGCCGGGGGAGGTTGGGCTCCACCGTACGAGCAGTACTTC.

V is TRBV11-2 and J is TRBJ2-7; D may be TRBD2 (6 bases). Trimming took 1 base from V and 2 from J, leaving 15 bases between them. The CDR3 extends over 16 amino acids. Germline V gene sequence: CDR1 SGHAT, CDR2 FQNNGV. In DNA, the CDR3 is TGTGCCAGCAGCTTAGGCCGGGGACTCCCTGCCTACGAGCAGTACTTC. Residues: CASSLGRGLPAYEQYF.

The J gene is TRBJ1-4, the V gene TRBV7-2, with D perhaps matching TRBD1 (5 bases). V was cut by 4 bases and J by 4 bases, with 13 bases left in between. Germline V gene sequence: CDR1 SGHTA, CDR2 FQGNSA. The CDR3 runs 15 residues. CDR3 bases: TGTGCCAGCAGCTCCTACACAGGAGATAATGAAAAACTGTTTTTT. As protein: CASSSYTGDNEKLFF.

The chain employs TRBV7-8 and TRBJ2-7; 9 bases fit TRBD2. The V and J ends lost 7 bases and 0 bases, in that order; junction bases with no gene match: 13. The CDR3 loop spans 17 amino acids. CDR1 and CDR2 (germline): SGHVS, FQNEAQ. CDR3 bases: TGTGCCAGCATAAGCATGTTAGCGGGGGCAAGCTCCTACGAGCAGTACTTC. It yields the protein CASISMLAGASSYEQYF.

The rearrangement links TRBV5-5 to TRBJ2-6, with no clear D. The germline CDR1 and CDR2 sequences are SGHKS and YYEKEE (reference sequence). The CDR3 length is 15 residues. Trimming cost V 3 bases and J 0 bases, with 7 bases left between them. CDR3 bases: TGTGCCAGCAGCTCACAGAGCTCTGGGGCCAACGTCCTGACTTTC. Residues: CASSSQSSGANVLTF.

As for this clone: This sample also contains other DNA sequences that code for the same CDR3. The CDR3 DNA is TGTGCCAGCAGTTACTCGAACAGGGGAGATTCACCCCTCCACTTT. The encoded protein is CASSYSNRGDSPLHF. The chain is built from TRBV6-5 and TRBJ1-6, with 7 bases that match TRBD1. CDR1 is MNHEY and CDR2 is SVGAGI in the germline V gene. V trimming: 0 bases; J trimming: 8 bases; junction bases outside the gene matches: 4. This CDR3 has 15 amino acids.

The chain joins TRBV7-9 to TRBJ2-1; D unresolved. The CDR3 sequence is 14 residues long. Trimming took 8 bases from V and 1 from J, leaving 12 bases between them. CDR1 is SEHNR, CDR2 FQNEAQ, per germline (reference sequence). CDR3 region: CASSSAPSYNEQFF. CDR3 coding DNA: TGTGCCAGCTCCTCTGCGCCTTCCTACAATGAGCAGTTCTTC.

Written as DNA, the CDR3 is TGTGCCAGCTCACGGGGACAAGATGAAAAACTGTTTTTT. This encodes CASSRGQDEKLFF. The J gene is TRBJ1-4, the V gene TRBV18; perhaps TRBD1 as D (6 bases). The CDR3 extends over 13 amino acids. The germline gives CDR1 KGHSH, CDR2 LQKENI. The V and J ends lost 4 bases and 6 bases respectively, with 9 bases between them. The full variable domain, with the rest looked up from reference TRBV18 and TRBJ1-4, is NAGVMQNPRHLVRRRGQEARLRCSPMKGHSHVYWYRQLPEEGLKFMVYLQKENIIDESGMPKERFSAEFPKEGPSILRIQQVVRGDSAAYFCASSRGQDEKLFFGSGTQLSVL.

The chain uses TRBV10-3 and TRBJ2-1; 10 bases match TRBD1. J was trimmed by 6 bases and V by 2 bases; bases with no gene match: 10. Germline CDR1 is ENHRY and CDR2 is SYGVKD. The CDR3 has 17 residues. The CDR3 bases are TGTGCCATCAGTGAGCAGTATGGGACAGGGGTGAGCAATGAGCAGTTCTTC. This translates into CAISEQYGTGVSNEQFF.

The V call is TRBV6-2 or TRBV6-3, the J call TRBJ1-5, with D unclear. The length of the CDR3 is 15 residues. V was trimmed by 6 bases and J by 2 bases, leaving 14 bases between them. Germline CDR1 reads MNHEY; CDR2 reads SVGEGT. The CDR3 is CASSRLDWGNQPQHF. The CDR3 coding sequence is TGTGCCAGCAGCCGACTGGATTGGGGCAATCAGCCCCAGCATTTT.

CDR3 nucleotide sequence: TGTGCCAGCAGCCCCACAGGGACCCCTAACTATGGCTACACCTTC. This translates into CASSPTGTPNYGYTF. J is TRBJ1-2 and V is TRBV3-1 (or the pseudogene TRBV3-2), with D possibly being TRBD1 (6 bases). Per the germline V gene, CDR1 is LGHDT and CDR2 is YNNKEL (reference sequence). Trimming stripped 4 bases from V and 0 bases from J, with 12 bases between. The CDR3 is 15 amino acids.